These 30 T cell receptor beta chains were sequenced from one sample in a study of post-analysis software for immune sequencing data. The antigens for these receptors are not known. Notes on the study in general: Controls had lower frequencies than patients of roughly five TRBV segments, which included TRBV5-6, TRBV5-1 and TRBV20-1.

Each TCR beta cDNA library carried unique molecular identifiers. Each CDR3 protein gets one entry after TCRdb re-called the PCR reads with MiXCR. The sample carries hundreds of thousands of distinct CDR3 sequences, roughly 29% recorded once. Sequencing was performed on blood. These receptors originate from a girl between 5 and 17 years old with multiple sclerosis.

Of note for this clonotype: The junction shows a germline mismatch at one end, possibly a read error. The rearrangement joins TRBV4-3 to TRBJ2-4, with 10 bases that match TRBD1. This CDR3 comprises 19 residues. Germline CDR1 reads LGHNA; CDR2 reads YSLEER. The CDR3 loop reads CASSQTGQGLLGAKNIRYF. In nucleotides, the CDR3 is TGCGCCAGCAGCCAAACGGGACAGGGGTTATTAGGGGCCAAAAACATTCGGTACTTC.

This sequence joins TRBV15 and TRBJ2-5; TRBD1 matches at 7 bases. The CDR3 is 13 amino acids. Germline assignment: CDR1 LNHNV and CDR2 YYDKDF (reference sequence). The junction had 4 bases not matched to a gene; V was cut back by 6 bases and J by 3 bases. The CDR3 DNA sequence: TGTGCCACCAGTGGTACAGGGGAAGAGACCCAGTACTTC. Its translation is CATSGTGEETQYF.

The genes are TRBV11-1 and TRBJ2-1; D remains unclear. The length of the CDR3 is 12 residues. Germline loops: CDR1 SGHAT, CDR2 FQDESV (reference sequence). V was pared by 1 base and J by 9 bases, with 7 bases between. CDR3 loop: CASSLVSPEQFF. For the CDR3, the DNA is TGTGCCAGCAGCTTAGTAAGCCCTGAGCAGTTCTTC.

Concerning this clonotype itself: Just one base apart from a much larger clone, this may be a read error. The CDR3 reads CACSVGLAAADNEQFF. The CDR3 coding sequence is TGTGCCTGCAGCGTAGGGCTAGCGGCCGCGGACAATGAGCAGTTCTTC. V is TRBV9 and J is TRBJ2-1; 7 bases are shared with TRBD2. CDR3 length equals 16 residues. Per germline, CDR1 SGDLS and CDR2 YYNGEE.

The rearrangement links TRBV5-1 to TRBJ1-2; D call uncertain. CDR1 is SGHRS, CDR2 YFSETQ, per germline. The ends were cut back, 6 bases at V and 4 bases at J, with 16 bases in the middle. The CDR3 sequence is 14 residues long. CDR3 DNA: TGCGCCAGCAAACCCAACACGGAATCCTATGGCTACACCTTC. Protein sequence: CASKPNTESYGYTF.

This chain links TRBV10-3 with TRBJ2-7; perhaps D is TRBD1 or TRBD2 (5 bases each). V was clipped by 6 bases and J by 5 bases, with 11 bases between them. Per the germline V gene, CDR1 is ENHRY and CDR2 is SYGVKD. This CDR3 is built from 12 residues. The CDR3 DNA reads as TGTGCCATCAGGGGGGTCAGGGACGAGCAGTACTTC. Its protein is CAIRGVRDEQYF.

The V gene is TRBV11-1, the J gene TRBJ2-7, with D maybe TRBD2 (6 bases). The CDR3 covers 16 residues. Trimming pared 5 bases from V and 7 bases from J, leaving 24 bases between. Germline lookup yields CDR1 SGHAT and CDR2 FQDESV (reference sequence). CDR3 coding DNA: TGTGCCAGCAGCCATTGGGACTCCAAATCGAACAATGAGCAGTACTTC. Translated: CASSHWDSKSNNEQYF. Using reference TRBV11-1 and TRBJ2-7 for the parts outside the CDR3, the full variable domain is EAEVAQSPRYKITEKSQAVAFWCDPISGHATLYWYRQILGQGPELLVQFQDESVVDDSQLPKDRFSAERLKGVDSTLKIQPAELGDSAMYLCASSHWDSKSNNEQYFGPGTRLTVT.

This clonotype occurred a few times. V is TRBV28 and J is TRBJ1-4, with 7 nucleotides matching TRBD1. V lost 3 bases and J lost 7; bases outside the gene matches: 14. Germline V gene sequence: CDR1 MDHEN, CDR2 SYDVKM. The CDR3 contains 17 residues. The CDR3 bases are TGTGCCAGCAGTTTTATTGCAGGGGGAGAGTCGAGTGAAAAACTGTTTTTT. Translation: CASSFIAGGESSEKLFF.

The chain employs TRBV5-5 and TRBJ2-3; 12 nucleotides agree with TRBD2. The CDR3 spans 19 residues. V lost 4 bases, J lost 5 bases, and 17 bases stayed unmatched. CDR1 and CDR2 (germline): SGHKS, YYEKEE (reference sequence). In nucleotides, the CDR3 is TGTGCCAGCAGCCCGGTGGATATGCTAGCGGGGGGGATGGGAGATACGCAGTATTTT. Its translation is CASSPVDMLAGGMGDTQYF.

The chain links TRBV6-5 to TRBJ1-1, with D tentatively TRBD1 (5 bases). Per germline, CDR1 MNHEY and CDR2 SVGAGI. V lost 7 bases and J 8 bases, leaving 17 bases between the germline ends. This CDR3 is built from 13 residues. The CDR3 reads CASTLEWGGEAFF. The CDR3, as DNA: TGTGCCAGCACACTAGAATGGGGCGGGGAAGCTTTCTTT.

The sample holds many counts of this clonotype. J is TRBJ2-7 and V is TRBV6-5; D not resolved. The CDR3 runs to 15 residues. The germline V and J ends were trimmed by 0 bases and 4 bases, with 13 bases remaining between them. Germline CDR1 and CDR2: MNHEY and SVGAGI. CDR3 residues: CASSYSGYPAYEQYF. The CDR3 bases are TGTGCCAGCAGTTACTCGGGCTACCCGGCATACGAGCAGTACTTC.

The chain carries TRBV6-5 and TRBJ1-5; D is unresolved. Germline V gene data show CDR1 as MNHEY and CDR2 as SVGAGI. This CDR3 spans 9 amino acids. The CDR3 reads CATDQPQHF. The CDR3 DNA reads TGTGCTACCGATCAGCCCCAGCATTTT.

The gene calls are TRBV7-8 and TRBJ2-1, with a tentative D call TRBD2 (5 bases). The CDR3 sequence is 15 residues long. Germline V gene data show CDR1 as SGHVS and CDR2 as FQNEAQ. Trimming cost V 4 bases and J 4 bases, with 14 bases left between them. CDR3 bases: TGTGCCAGCAGCTCGGCTCCAAGGGAGTACAATGAGCAGTTCTTC. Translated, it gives CASSSAPREYNEQFF.

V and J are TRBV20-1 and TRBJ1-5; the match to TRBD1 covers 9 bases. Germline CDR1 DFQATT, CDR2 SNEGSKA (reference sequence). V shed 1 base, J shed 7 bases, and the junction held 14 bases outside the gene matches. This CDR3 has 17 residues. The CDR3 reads CSARVGSGTGFHQPQHF. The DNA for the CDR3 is TGCAGTGCTAGAGTAGGGAGCGGGACAGGGTTTCACCAGCCCCAGCATTTT.

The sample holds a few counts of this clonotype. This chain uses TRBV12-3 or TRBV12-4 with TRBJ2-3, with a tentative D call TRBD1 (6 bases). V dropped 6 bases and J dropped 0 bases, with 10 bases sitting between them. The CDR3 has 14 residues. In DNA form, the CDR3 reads TGTGCCAGCAGGGGGACAAGTAGCACAGATACGCAGTATTTT. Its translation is CASRGTSSTDTQYF.

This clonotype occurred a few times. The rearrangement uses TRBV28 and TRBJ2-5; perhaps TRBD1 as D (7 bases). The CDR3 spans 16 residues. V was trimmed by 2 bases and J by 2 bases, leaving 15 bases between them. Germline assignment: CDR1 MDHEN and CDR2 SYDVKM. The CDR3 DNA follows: TGTGCCAGCAGTTTACAGGGACAGACTAGACAAGAGACCCAGTACTTC. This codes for CASSLQGQTRQETQYF.

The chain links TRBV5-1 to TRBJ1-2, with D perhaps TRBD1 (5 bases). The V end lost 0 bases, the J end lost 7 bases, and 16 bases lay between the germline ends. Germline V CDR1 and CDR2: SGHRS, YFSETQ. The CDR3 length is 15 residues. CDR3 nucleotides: TGCGCCAGCAGCTTGGAGGTCGGGGGACCGGCTGGCTACACCTTC. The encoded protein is CASSLEVGGPAGYTF.

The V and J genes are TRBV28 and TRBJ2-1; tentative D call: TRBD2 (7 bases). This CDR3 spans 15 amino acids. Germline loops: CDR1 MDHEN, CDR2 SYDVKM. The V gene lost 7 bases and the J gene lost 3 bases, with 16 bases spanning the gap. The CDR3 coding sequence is TGTGCCAGCAACCCGAAGGGGGGGGTCTACAATGAGCAGTTCTTC. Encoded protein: CASNPKGGVYNEQFF.

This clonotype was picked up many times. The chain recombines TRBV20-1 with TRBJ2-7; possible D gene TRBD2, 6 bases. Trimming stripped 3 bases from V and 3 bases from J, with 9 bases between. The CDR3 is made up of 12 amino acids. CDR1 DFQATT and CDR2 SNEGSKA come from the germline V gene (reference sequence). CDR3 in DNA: TGCAGTGCTAGGTGGCGGGACTACGAGCAGTACTTC. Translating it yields CSARWRDYEQYF.

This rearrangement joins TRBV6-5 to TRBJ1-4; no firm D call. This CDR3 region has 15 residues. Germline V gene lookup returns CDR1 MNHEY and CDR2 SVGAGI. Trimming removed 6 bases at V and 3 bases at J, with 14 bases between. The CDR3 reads CASRSLRSPNEKLFF. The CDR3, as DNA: TGTGCCAGCAGGAGCCTCAGGTCCCCTAATGAAAAACTGTTTTTT.

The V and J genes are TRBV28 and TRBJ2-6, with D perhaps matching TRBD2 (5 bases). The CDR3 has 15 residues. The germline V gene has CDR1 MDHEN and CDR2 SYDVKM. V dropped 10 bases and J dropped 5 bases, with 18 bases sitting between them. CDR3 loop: CAKTGVLQRANVLTF. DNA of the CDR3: TGTGCCAAAACCGGGGTCCTGCAAAGGGCCAACGTCCTGACTTTC.

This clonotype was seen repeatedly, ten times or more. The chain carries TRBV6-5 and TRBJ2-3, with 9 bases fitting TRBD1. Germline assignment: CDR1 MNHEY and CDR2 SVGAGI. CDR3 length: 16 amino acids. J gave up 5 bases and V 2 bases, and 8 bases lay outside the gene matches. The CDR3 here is CASSYTGTGTRDTQYF. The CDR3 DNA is TGTGCCAGCAGTTACACCGGGACAGGGACAAGAGATACGCAGTATTTT.

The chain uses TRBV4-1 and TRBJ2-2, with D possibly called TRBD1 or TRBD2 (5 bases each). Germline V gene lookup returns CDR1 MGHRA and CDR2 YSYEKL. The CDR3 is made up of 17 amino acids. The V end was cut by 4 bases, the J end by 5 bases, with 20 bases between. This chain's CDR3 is CASSPILSRGGTGELFF. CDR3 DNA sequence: TGCGCCAGCAGCCCTATCCTGTCACGGGGCGGTACCGGGGAGCTGTTTTTT.

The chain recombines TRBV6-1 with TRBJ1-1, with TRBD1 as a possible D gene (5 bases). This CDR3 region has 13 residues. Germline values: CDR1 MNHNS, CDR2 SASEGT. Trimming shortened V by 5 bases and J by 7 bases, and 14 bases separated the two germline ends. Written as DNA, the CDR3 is TGTGCCAGCAGTCACCTGAGGGGCATTGAAGCTTTCTTT. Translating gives CASSHLRGIEAFF.

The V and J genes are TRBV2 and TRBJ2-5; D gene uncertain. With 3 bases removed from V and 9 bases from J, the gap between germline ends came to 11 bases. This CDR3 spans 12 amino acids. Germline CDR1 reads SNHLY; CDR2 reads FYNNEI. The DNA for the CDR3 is TGTGCCAGCAGTGACGGCCCCCGGGCCCAGTACTTC. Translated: CASSDGPRAQYF.

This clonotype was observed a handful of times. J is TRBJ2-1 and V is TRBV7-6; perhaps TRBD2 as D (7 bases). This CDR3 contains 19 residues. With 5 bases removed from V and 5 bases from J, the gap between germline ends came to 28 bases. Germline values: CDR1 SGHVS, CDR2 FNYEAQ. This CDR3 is CASSAPAGVLRGPNNEQFF. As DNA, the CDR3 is TGTGCCAGCAGCGCCCCTGCGGGGGTCCTCCGGGGGCCCAACAATGAGCAGTTCTTC. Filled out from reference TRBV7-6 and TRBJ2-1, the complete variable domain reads GAGVSQSPRYKVTKRGQDVALRCDPISGHVSLYWYRQALGQGPEFLTYFNYEAQQDKSGLPNDRFSAERPEGSISTLTIQRTEQRDSAMYRCASSAPAGVLRGPNNEQFFGPGTRLTVL.

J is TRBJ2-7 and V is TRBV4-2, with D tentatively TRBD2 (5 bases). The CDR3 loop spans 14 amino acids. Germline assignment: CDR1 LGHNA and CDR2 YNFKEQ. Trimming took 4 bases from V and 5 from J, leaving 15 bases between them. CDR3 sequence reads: CASSRLGDAHEQYF. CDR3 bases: TGTGCCAGCAGCCGTCTGGGAGACGCCCACGAGCAGTACTTC.

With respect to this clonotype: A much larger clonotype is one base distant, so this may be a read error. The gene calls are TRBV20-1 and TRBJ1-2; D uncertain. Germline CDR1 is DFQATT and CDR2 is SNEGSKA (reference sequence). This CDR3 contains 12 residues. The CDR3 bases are TGCGGTGCTAGAGAGTTGTCGTATGGCTACACCTTC. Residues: CGARELSYGYTF.

The CDR3, as DNA: TGCGCCAGCAGCCAAGAAGGGGGGTATTCACCCCTCCACTTT. Its translation: CASSQEGGYSPLHF. The chain joins TRBV4-1 to TRBJ1-6; a weak D match, TRBD1 (6 bases). V gave up 0 bases and J gave up 8 bases, with 8 bases separating them. Per germline, CDR1 MGHRA and CDR2 YSYEKL. This CDR3 contains 14 residues.

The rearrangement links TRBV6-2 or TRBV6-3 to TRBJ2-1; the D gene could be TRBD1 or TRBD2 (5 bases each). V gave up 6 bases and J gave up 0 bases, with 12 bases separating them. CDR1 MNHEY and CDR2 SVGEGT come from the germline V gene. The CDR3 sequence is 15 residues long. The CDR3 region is CASSSGAFSYNEQFF. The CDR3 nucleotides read TGTGCCAGCAGCTCCGGGGCCTTCTCCTACAATGAGCAGTTCTTC.